Following are 2 T cell receptor beta chains from one sample sequenced in a study of blood T cells in healthy people across ages. Combining a sample-barcoded 5' primer with a J-beta primer mix, a second PCR ran for about 7 to 11 cycles. TCRdb independently ran MiXCR on the 5' RACE reads; one entry per CDR3 protein. Counted here are more than 600,000 distinct CDR3 sequences, 25% occurring once; the ten biggest clones make up around 9.2%. This sample was also put to use in a study of T cells of mothers and their children.

The specimen was blood. These receptor sequences come from a boy younger than 18 in good health.

This clonotype was recorded a few times. A much larger clonotype is one base distant, so this may be a read error. V and J are TRBV14 and TRBJ2-1; D gene unclear. V lost 0 bases to trimming and J lost 5 bases, with 2 bases between them. The CDR3 contains 12 residues. Per germline, CDR1 SGHDN and CDR2 FVKESK. CDR3 residues: CASSQENNEQFF. DNA of the CDR3: TGTGCCAGCAGCCAAGAGAACAATGAGCAGTTCTTC.

This clonotype was seen a handful of times. Its ends do not fully match the called genes, so a read error is possible. The J gene is TRBJ1-1, the V gene TRBV3-1, with 7 bases aligning to TRBD1. This CDR3 spans 19 amino acids. In germline, CDR1 is LGHDT, CDR2 YNNKEL (reference sequence). In nucleotides, the CDR3 is TGTGCCAGCAGCCAAGACGGCGTTATACAGGGGCGGTTTAACACTGAAGCCTTCTTT. As protein: CASSQDGVIQGRFNTEAFF.